This T cell receptor beta chain is from a study of cytomegalovirus exposure and HLA in healthy donors (dated by TCRdb to the late 2010s). About the study as a whole: An earlier analysis of roughly 570 of the donors reported around 280 Gb of sequence data and some 110 million unique TCR beta sequences obtained from around 190 million T cells. The number of donors typed differed by locus, with 629-630 for A, B, C, DRB1 and DQB1, around 560 for DQA1, approximately 570 for DPA1, and under 490 for DPB1. Every repertoire in the discovery cohort had been generated on one and the same sequencing platform. Alongside the repertoire data, information on donor age, sex, ethnicity and CMV serostatus was compiled. Rather than drawing on any new phenotypic data, the later analysis identified candidate immune exposures from TCR beta sequences and the way those sequences occurred across donors. Several DR-DQ haplotypes were handled as single units for association and clustering because linkage in the cohort was strong. A later analysis re-examined previously published TCR beta repertoires from more than 550 donors and added high-resolution HLA genotyping to investigate patterns of TCR occurrence. Among the roughly 430 genotyped donors, around 81% belonged to the genetic ancestry cluster associated with self-reported Caucasian donors. On average, roughly 200,000 unique TCR beta nucleotide sequences were sequenced per donor among some 420 genotyped donors of the cohort, with roughly 18% of those sequences being non-productive. Roughly 300 gigabases of sequencing data and around 85 million unique TCR sequences made up an early release that covered several hundred HLA-typed donors. The T cell repertoires of 700 or so subjects were profiled by immunosequencing and related to cytomegalovirus serostatus. To decide whether each TCR beta V gene segment behaved as functional or pseudogenic, an earlier analysis of approximately 620 of the donors relied on high-throughput TCR beta sequencing. Besides the first cohort of more than 650 subjects, a separate validation cohort made up of 120 different subjects was used. To predict cytomegalovirus infection status, the study brought together high-throughput TCR immunosequencing, statistical association of individual TCRs with disease status, and machine learning. Both class I and class II loci were covered by HLA typing, at four-digit resolution. A later genetic analysis used genome-wide SNP genotypes for about 55% of the 666 donors, treating that subset as a discovery cohort. The study was designed to test whether signatures of past pathogen exposure could be identified by cataloging public T cell receptors. Overall study outcomes, separate from this receptor: The study listed 164 TCR beta chains as associated with cytomegalovirus. An association between a missense DCLRE1C variant and V-gene and J-gene trimming of TCR beta chains was found in a later genetic analysis and replicated in an independent cohort. Some 16 rarely observed V segments, including chromosome 9 orphons, were excluded from the earlier analysis of about 600 of the donors because counts were too low. An earlier analysis of approximately 590 of the donors showed that most TCR beta V segments appeared in productive rearrangements either about 90% or about 30% of the time, which broadly matched IMGT annotations. Cytomegalovirus status was reported to be diagnosed by the classifier with high specificity and sensitivity in both the original and validation cohorts. Linkage disequilibrium might explain the correlated functional status among segregating V segments, but an unknown experimental factor could not be ruled out. A further reported finding was that TCR beta sequences accurately predicted the HLA-A and HLA-B alleles for most subjects in the first cohort. A later analysis found that HLA-associated TCR beta chains were more clonally expanded and had lower generation probabilities than equally common non-associated chains. Assigning TCR associations to individual alleles was difficult when HLA alleles, especially DR and DQ, strongly co-occurred. A later analysis found that most CMV-associated TCR beta chains appeared HLA-restricted, with HLA associations seemingly driven largely by CMV exposure. A cluster of highly shared sequence variants was judged likely to be a technical artifact of the sequencing pipeline. Because HLA typing was missing for some donors at each locus, association tests included only the typed subset. A later analysis found that TCR association rates varied across HLA loci, with DRB1 alleles showing the most associated TCRs and HLA-C alleles the fewest. According to a later analysis, parvovirus B19, influenza, CMV and Epstein-Barr virus appeared linked to several top co-occurrence clusters. Only TCR beta chains were sequenced in this cohort, and the absence of alpha or paired-chain data limited detectable features. Immune exposure information for the cohort was limited to CMV serostatus. Compared with the roughly 710-donor mean, donors in an Asian-associated ancestry cluster had fewer N-insertions in productive TCRs, according to a later genetic analysis. While some public TCRs were present in many individuals, most TCR sequences turned up only very rarely across donors. A later analysis associated 15,000 or so TCR beta sequences with specific HLA alleles at a false discovery rate of 0.05. Sequencing depth was assumed to be roughly uniform across donors in the presence/absence analyses, though that assumption may not hold. It was suggested by the authors that the approach could potentially be generalized to other disease states and immunological phenotypes. A few of the identified cytomegalovirus-associated TCR beta chains were confirmed in vitro to be specific for cytomegalovirus antigens.

The cohort comprised 670 or so healthy bone marrow donors. At the time of sampling, all cohort members were nominally healthy, though unrecorded immune exposures were likely present. The donor tested CMV seronegative and was one of the 352 seronegative cohort members. A peripheral blood sample was collected from each donor, and TCR beta sequencing was performed on peripheral blood mononuclear cells. Genomic DNA was extracted from the blood cell samples with the Qiagen DNeasy Blood Extraction Kit. Libraries were prepared through the immunoSEQ multiplex PCR assay. For the multiplex PCR, a mixture combining 60 forward primers for TCR Vbeta segments and 13 reverse primers for TCR Jbeta segments was used. Amplification of the CDR3 region of rearranged TCR beta genes was performed with a multiplex PCR assay on genomic DNA. On the Illumina HiSeq System, the amplified TCR beta libraries were sequenced as 87-base-pair reads. The source study handled its data this way. A later analysis tallied around 80 million unique TCR beta chains across the 650 to 750 repertoires, and about 12 million of those chains were shared by two or more donors. To remove PCR and sequencing errors, raw reads were error-corrected and collapsed into unique sequences using a nearest-neighbor algorithm that merged closely related sequences. To assign V, D and J gene segments, CDR3 sequences were aligned to IMGT reference sequences. For a sequence to be retained, a match of at least six nucleotides was required to both a V gene segment and a J gene segment. Rearrangements were classified as productive when the CDR3 lacked stop codons and remained in frame with V and J, and all other rearrangements were classified as non-productive. Following IMGT convention, CDR3 was defined as the stretch from the second conserved V-encoded cysteine up to the conserved J-encoded phenylalanine. Sequences without an unambiguous match to a single V gene segment were excluded from the earlier analysis of about 630 of the donors. An earlier analysis of fewer than 750 of the donors called V segments functional above 56.7% productive rearrangements and segregating when the between-donor standard deviation exceeded 5%. A statistical classification framework was developed to diagnose cytomegalovirus status using the catalog of TCR beta chain sequences. In a later analysis, TCR nucleotide sequences were compared against IMGT/GENE-DB human TR gene sequences so that V and J genes could be assigned. The TCRdist pipeline was used in a later analysis to assign CDR3 sequences and most-parsimonious VDJ recombination scenarios. In a later analysis, every TCR beta chain was defined by the combination of its CDR3 amino acid sequence and its V-gene family, and reads without a unique V-gene family were dropped. As a way to deal with suspected cross-contamination and a sequencing artifact, a later analysis dropped 450 to 700 nucleotide sequences that were highly shared and had low generation probability. A later analysis calculated a clonal expansion index for each public chain from normalized within-repertoire ranks of inferred template counts. A later analysis computed generation probabilities with a VDJ recombination model fitted to out-of-frame rearrangements, and checked the results against IGoR. In a later analysis, TCR-TCR, TCR-HLA and TCR-CMV co-occurrence was scored with hypergeometric tests, and a repertoire-size bias correction was applied to TCR pairs. False discovery rates were estimated in a later analysis by permuting HLA or CMV assignments 20 times. A later analysis grouped co-occurring TCRs with DBSCAN, adding TCRdist sequence similarity when clustering within HLA-allele-positive subsets. Co-occurrence clustering excluded repertoires with fewer than 30,000 or more than 120,000 public chains, plus five with anomalous nucleotide sharing. The clones in this table, taken by TCRdb from immuneACCESS, are in-frame only. Not every clone is retained; where verified, under half of the shortfall comes from an unresolved V gene, and the cause of the rest is unknown. V, J and clone size are those of that table, while D and trimming were read from the DNA. This sample has some 140,000 clones in its table, and more than 75% of those were observed once. 2.5% to 3.5% of the sample belongs to the ten largest clones.

As for this clone: Its antigen is not yet known. No clone much larger than this one lies a single base away; base qualities are absent.

The receptor was derived from a female donor in good health and CMV-seronegative. The sequenced sample was PBMCs.

CDR3 region: CASSLGGITGGTEAFF. The DNA sequence follows: TGCGCCAGCAGCTTGGGAGGGATAACGGGGGGGACTGAAGCTTTCTTT. The chain couples TRBV5-1 to TRBJ1-1; TRBD1 could be the D gene, as 5 bases match. At the junction V is shortened by 0 bases and J by 5 bases, with 17 bases in between. The germline V gene provides CDR1 SGHRS and CDR2 YFSETQ. Counted from cysteine to phenylalanine, this CDR3 has 16 amino acids. The sequence is cut down to CDR3 DNA, 48 bases in frame from base 1. The entire variable domain, with the stretches around the CDR3 drawn from the reference TRBV5-1 and TRBJ1-1 proteins, is KAGVTQTPRYLIKTRGQQVTLSCSPISGHRSVSWYQQTPGQGLQFLFEYFSETQRNKGNFPGRFSGRQFSNSRSEMNVSTLELGDSALYLCASSLGGITGGTEAFFGQGTRLTVV.